The source of this T cell receptor beta chain is a study of cytomegalovirus exposure and HLA in healthy donors. The donors were in the approximately 120-subject validation cohort; that cohort was separate from the roughly 620-subject first cohort. In germline, CDR1 is SNHLY, CDR2 FYNNEI. V was clipped by 5 bases and J by 0 bases, with 7 bases between them. CDR3 length equals 13 residues. The table came from immunoSEQ multiplex PCR; TCRdb's copy has only in-frame clones and leaves some out. Here the sample spans roughly 310,000 clones, 70% to 90% being singletons. The gene calls are TRBV2 and TRBJ1-1; D call uncertain. The sample taken for sequencing was PBMCs. This clonotype originated in a man aged 30-40 years in good health and CMV-seronegative. The CDR3 region is CASSPLMNTEAFF. CDR3 DNA: TGTGCCAGCAGTCCCTTAATGAACACTGAAGCTTTCTTT.